The 3 T cell receptor beta chains listed next were all sequenced from one sample in a study of blood T cell repertoires in COVID-19. Assay: immunoSEQ multiplex PCR; the TCRdb copy retains only in-frame clones and omits some. The sample lists tens of thousands of clones; 75% to 90% were seen once. The sample taken for sequencing was peripheral blood. These receptors came from a man aged 55-75 years with active COVID-19.

This clone came up once. The J gene is TRBJ2-7, the V gene TRBV9; D is perhaps TRBD2 (5 bases). CDR3 length: 14 amino acids. V gave up 0 bases and J gave up 0 bases, with 7 bases separating them. Germline assignment: CDR1 SGDLS and CDR2 YYNGEE. CDR3 DNA sequence: TGTGCCAGCAGCGTAGGTGGGAGCTCCTACGAGCAGTACTTC. Its protein is CASSVGGSSYEQYF.

This clone was observed a handful of times. The chain recombines TRBV5-4 with TRBJ2-7; 8 nucleotides match TRBD1. The J segment lost 6 bases and the V segment lost 4 bases, leaving 9 bases of the junction unmatched. This CDR3 is built from 14 residues. CDR1 and CDR2 (germline): SGHNT, YYREEE (reference sequence). The chain's CDR3 is CASSTGQGLGEQYF. The CDR3 nucleotides are TGTGCCAGCAGCACCGGACAGGGTCTGGGCGAGCAGTACTTC.

The chain carries TRBV5-1 and TRBJ1-2; 8 bases agree with TRBD1. There are 12 residues in the CDR3. V was pared by 4 bases and J by 8 bases, with 4 bases of the junction left unmatched. CDR1 SGHRS and CDR2 YFSETQ come from the germline V gene. CDR3 amino acids: CASSIQGEGYTF. The DNA for the CDR3 is TGCGCCAGCAGCATACAGGGGGAGGGCTACACCTTC.